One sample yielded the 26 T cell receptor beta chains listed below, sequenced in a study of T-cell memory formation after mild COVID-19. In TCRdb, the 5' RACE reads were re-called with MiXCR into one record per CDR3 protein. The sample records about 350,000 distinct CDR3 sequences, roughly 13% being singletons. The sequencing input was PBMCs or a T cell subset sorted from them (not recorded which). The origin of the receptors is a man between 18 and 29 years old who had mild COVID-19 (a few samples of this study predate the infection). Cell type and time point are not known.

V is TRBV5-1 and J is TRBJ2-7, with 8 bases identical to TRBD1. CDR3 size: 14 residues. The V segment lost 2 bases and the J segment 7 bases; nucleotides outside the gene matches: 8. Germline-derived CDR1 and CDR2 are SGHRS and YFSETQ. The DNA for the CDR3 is TGCGCCAGCAGCTTCGGACAGGGAAGGCAAGAGCAGTACTTC. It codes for CASSFGQGRQEQYF.

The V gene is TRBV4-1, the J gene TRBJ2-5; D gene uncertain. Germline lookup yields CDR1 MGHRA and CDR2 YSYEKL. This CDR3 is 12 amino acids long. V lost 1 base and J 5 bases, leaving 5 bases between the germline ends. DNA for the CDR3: TGCGCCAGCAGCCAAGTGAAGGAGACCCAGTACTTC. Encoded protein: CASSQVKETQYF.

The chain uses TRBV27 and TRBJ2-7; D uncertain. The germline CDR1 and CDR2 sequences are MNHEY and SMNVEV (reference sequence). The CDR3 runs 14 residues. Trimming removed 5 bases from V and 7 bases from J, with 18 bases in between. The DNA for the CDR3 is TGTGCCAGCAGTGCCCTGGGTCGGTCCCTGGAGCAGTACTTC. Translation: CASSALGRSLEQYF.

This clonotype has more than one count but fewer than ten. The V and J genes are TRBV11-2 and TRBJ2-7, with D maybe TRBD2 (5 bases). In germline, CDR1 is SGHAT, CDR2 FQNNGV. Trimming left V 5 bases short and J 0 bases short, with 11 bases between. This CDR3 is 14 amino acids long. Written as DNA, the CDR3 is TGTGCCAGCAGCGCCCGGGGAAGCTCCTACGAGCAGTACTTC. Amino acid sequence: CASSARGSSYEQYF. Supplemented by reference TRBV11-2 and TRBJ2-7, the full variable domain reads EAGVAQSPRYKIIEKRQSVAFWCNPISGHATLYWYQQILGQGPKLLIQFQNNGVVDDSQLPKDRFSAERLKGVDSTLKIQPAKLEDSAVYLCASSARGSSYEQYFGPGTRLTVT.

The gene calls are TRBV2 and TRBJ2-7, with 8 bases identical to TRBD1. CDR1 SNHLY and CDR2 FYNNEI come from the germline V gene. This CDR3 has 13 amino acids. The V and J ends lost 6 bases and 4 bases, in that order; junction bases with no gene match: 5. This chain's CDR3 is CASRPDRAYEQYF. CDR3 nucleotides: TGTGCCAGCAGGCCGGACAGGGCTTACGAGCAGTACTTC.

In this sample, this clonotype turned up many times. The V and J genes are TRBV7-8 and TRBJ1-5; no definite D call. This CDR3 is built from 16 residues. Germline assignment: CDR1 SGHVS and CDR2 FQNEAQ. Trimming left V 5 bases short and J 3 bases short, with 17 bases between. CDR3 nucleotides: TGTGCCAGCAGCCATATTAACTATAGCCCCAATCAGCCCCAGCATTTT. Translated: CASSHINYSPNQPQHF.

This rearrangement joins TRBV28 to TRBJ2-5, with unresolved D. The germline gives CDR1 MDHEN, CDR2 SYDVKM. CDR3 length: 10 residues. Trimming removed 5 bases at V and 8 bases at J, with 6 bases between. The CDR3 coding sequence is TGTGCCAGCAGTAAGCTAACCCAGTACTTC. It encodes CASSKLTQYF.

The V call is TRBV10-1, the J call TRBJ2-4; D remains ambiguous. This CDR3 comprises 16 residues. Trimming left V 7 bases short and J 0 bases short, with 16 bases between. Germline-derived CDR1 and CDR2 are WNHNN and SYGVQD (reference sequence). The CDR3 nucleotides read TGCGCCAGCACAAATAGTTGTGGGCTAGCCAAAAACATTCAGTACTTC. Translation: CASTNSCGLAKNIQYF.

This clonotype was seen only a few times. CDR3 loop: CASSQGQGGTYEQYF. The CDR3 region has the DNA TGCGCCAGCAGCCAGGGGCAGGGGGGCACCTACGAGCAGTACTTC. The chain is built from TRBV4-3 and TRBJ2-7; the D gene is possibly TRBD1 (7 bases). V dropped 3 bases and J dropped 2 bases, with 14 bases sitting between them. The CDR3 length is 15 residues. CDR1 is LGHNA and CDR2 is YSLEER in the germline V gene.

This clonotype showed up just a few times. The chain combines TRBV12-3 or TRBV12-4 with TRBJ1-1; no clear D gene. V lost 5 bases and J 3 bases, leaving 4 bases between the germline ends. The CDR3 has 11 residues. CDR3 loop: CASSQHTEAFF. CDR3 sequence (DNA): TGTGCCAGCAGTCAACACACTGAAGCTTTCTTT.

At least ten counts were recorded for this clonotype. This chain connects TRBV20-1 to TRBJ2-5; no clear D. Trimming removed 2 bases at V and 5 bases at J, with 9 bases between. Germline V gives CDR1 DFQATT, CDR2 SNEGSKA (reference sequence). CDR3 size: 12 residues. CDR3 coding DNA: TGCAGTGCTAGACTAGTTTCGGAGACCCAGTACTTC. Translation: CSARLVSETQYF.

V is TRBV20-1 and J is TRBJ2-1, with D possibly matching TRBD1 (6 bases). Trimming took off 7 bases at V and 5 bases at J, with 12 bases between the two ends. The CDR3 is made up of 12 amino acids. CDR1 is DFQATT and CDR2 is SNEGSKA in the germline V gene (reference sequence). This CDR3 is CSVRGGHNEQFF. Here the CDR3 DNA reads TGCAGTGTGCGAGGGGGTCACAATGAGCAGTTCTTC.

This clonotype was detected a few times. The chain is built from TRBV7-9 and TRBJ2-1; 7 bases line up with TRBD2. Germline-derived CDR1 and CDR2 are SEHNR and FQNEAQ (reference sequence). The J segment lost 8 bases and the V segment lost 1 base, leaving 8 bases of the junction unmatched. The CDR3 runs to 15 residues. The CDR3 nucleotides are TGTGCCAGCAGCTTAGTCGGGACTACGCTCGATGAGCAGTTCTTC. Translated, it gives CASSLVGTTLDEQFF.

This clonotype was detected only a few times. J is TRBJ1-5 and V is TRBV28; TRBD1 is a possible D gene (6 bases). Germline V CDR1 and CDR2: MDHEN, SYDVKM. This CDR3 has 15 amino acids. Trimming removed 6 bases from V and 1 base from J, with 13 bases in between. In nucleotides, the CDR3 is TGTGCCAGCAGCTCCCCACAGGGCAGCAATCAGCCCCAGCATTTT. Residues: CASSSPQGSNQPQHF.

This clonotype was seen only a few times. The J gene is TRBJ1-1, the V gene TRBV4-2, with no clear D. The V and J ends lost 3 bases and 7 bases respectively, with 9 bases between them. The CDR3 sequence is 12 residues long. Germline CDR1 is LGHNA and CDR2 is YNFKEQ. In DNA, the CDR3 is TGTGCCAGCAGCCAGTCGGGGAATGAAGCTTTCTTT. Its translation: CASSQSGNEAFF.

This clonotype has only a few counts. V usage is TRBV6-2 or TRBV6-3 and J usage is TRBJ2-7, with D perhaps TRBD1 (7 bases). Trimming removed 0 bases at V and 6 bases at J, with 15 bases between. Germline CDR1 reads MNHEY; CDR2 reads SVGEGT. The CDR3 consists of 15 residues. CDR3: CASSYSGQGGREQYF. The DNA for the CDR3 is TGTGCCAGCAGTTACTCGGGTCAGGGGGGTCGCGAGCAGTACTTC.

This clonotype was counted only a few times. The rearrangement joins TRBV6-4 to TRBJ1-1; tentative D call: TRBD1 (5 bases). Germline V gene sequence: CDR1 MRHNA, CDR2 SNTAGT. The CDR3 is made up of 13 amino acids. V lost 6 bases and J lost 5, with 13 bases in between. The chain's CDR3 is CASRSQGGTEAFF. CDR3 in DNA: TGTGCCAGCAGATCCCAGGGTGGGACTGAAGCTTTCTTT.

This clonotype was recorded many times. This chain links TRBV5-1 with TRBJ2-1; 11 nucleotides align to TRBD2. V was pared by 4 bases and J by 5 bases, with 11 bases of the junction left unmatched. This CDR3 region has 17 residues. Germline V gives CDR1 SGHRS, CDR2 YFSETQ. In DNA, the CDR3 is TGCGCCAGCAGCCTGGCCCGTCTAGCGGGGGGCCACAATGAGCAGTTCTTC. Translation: CASSLARLAGGHNEQFF.

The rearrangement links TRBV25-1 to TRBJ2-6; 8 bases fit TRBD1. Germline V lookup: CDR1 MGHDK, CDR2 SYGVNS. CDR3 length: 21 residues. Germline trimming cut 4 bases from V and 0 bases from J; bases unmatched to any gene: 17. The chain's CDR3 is CASSGDRFGQGTVSGANVLTF. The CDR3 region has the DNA TGTGCCAGCAGTGGAGACCGCTTTGGACAGGGAACGGTCTCTGGGGCCAACGTCCTGACTTTC.

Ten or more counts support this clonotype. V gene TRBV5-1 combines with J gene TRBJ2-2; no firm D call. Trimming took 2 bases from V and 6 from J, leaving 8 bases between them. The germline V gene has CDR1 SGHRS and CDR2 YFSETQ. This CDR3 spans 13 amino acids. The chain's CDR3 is CASSFQAAGELFF. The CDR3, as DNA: TGCGCCAGCAGCTTTCAGGCAGCCGGGGAGCTGTTTTTT.

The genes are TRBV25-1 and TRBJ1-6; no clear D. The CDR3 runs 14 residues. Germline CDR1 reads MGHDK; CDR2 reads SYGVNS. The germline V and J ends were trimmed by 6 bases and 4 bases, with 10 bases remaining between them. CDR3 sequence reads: CASSPGDYNSPLHF. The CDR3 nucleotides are TGTGCCAGCAGCCCTGGAGATTATAATTCACCCCTCCACTTT.

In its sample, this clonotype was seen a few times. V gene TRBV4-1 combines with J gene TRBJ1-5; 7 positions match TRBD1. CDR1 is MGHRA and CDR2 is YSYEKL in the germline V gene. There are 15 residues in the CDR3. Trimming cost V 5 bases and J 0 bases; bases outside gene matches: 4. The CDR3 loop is CASSTRDSSNQPQHF. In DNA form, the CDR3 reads TGCGCCAGCAGCACCCGGGACAGTAGCAATCAGCCCCAGCATTTT.

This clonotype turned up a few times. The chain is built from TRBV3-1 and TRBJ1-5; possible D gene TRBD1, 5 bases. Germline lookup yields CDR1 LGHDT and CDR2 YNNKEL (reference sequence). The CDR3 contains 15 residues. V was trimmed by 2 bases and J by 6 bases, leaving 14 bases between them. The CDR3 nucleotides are TGTGCCAGCAGCCAAAGTTTCGGGACGGGTCAGCCCCAGCATTTT. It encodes CASSQSFGTGQPQHF.

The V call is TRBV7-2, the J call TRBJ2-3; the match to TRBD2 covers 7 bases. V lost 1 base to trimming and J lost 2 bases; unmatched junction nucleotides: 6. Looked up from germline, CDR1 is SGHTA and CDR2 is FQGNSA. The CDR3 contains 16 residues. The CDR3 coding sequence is TGTGCCAGCAGCTTAGTACTAGCGAGCTCCACAGATACGCAGTATTTT. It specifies CASSLVLASSTDTQYF.

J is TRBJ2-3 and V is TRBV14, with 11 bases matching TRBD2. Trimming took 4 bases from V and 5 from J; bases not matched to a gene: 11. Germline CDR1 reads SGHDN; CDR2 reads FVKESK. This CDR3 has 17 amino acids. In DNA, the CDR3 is TGTGCCAGCAGCCGGAACGTAGCGGGGGGGCCAGGAGATACGCAGTATTTT. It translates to CASSRNVAGGPGDTQYF.

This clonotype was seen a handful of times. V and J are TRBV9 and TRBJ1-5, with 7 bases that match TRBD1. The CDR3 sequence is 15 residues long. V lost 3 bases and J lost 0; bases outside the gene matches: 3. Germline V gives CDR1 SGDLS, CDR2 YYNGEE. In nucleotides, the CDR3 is TGTGCCAGCAGCGAAACAGGGGATAGCAATCAGCCCCAGCATTTT. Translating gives CASSETGDSNQPQHF.